This entry lists 9 T cell receptor beta chains sequenced from one sample in a study of cytomegalovirus exposure and HLA in healthy donors. The PCR contained 60 Vbeta and 13 Jbeta primers. Sequencing used immunoSEQ multiplex PCR; TCRdb keeps in-frame clones, though not all of them. Of over 85,000 clones in the sample, 80% to 85% were seen once. Sequenced sample: PBMCs. The receptors derive from a woman in her sixties or seventies in good health and CMV-seropositive.

CDR3 DNA sequence: TGTGCCTGGGGCAGGGGTTTCGGCAATCAGCCCCAGCATTTT. Protein product: CAWGRGFGNQPQHF. The rearrangement uses TRBV30 and TRBJ1-5, with D possibly matching TRBD1 (6 bases). Germline V gene sequence: CDR1 GTSNPN, CDR2 SVGIG (reference sequence). The CDR3 totals 14 residues. Between the trimmed V and J ends, which lost 5 bases and 2 bases, there was a span of 13 bases.

The chain couples TRBV11-2 to TRBJ2-7; 8 bases agree with TRBD1. Germline V CDR1 and CDR2: SGHAT, FQNNGV. Unmatched junction bases numbered 7, after V lost 3 bases and J lost 3 bases. This CDR3 comprises 15 residues. Here the CDR3 DNA reads TGTGCCAGCAGCTTCGACAGGGGAAGGTACTACGAGCAGTACTTC. This gives the protein CASSFDRGRYYEQYF.

This chain joins TRBV23-1 and TRBJ1-3, with D possibly being TRBD1 (6 bases). TRBV23-1 is sorted into the ORF group, with uncertain function. This CDR3 comprises 16 residues. V lost 0 bases and J 4 bases, leaving 13 bases between the germline ends. The CDR3 here is CASSQSFTGTGNTIYF. Written as DNA, the CDR3 is TGCGCCAGCAGTCAATCATTTACCGGGACAGGAAACACCATATATTTT.

CDR3 loop: CASSPGSGEQYF. In DNA, the CDR3 is TGCGCCAGCAGCCCCGGGAGTGGCGAGCAGTACTTC. The chain recombines TRBV5-1 with TRBJ2-7; maybe TRBD2 (6 bases). Germline loops: CDR1 SGHRS, CDR2 YFSETQ. Trimming removed 4 bases from V and 6 bases from J, with 11 bases in between. The CDR3 loop spans 12 amino acids.

This sequence joins TRBV27 and TRBJ2-1; tentative D call: TRBD2 (6 bases). The CDR3 contains 14 residues. Trimming took off 3 bases at V and 5 bases at J, with 11 bases between the two ends. Germline V gene data show CDR1 as MNHEY and CDR2 as SMNVEV (reference sequence). CDR3 region: CASSFSLANNEQFF. The CDR3 nucleotides are TGTGCCAGCAGTTTTAGCCTAGCGAACAATGAGCAGTTCTTC.

This sequence joins TRBV28 and TRBJ2-7; D ambiguous. Trimming took 5 bases from V and 4 from J, leaving 9 bases between them. The CDR3 totals 12 residues. From germline, CDR1 is MDHEN and CDR2 SYDVKM. DNA for the CDR3: TGTGCCAGCAGTCTAGTTTTTTACGAGCAGTACTTC. It encodes CASSLVFYEQYF.

The chain links TRBV5-1 to TRBJ2-5, with 8 bases matching TRBD1. Germline V gene lookup returns CDR1 SGHRS and CDR2 YFSETQ. This CDR3 region has 15 residues. J lost 5 bases, V lost 3 bases, and 9 bases had no gene match. This chain's CDR3 is CASSSTTGVGETQYF. For the CDR3, the DNA is TGCGCCAGCAGCTCAACGACAGGGGTCGGGGAGACCCAGTACTTC.

The rearrangement links TRBV4-2 to TRBJ2-5, with unresolved D. The V end was cut by 1 base, the J end by 3 bases, with 12 bases between. The CDR3 loop spans 15 amino acids. Per the germline V gene, CDR1 is LGHNA and CDR2 is YNFKEQ. The CDR3: CASSQVFLTEETQYF. In DNA, the CDR3 is TGTGCCAGCAGCCAAGTTTTTCTAACAGAAGAGACCCAGTACTTC.

This clone was seen many times. The chain employs TRBV7-9 and TRBJ1-1; D unclear. The V and J ends lost 1 base and 4 bases respectively, with 7 bases between them. Per germline, CDR1 SEHNR and CDR2 FQNEAQ (reference sequence). The CDR3 is made up of 13 amino acids. In nucleotides, the CDR3 is TGTGCCAGCAGCTTAGTGGGCGCCACTGAAGCTTTCTTT. Protein product: CASSLVGATEAFF.